This entry concerns a single T cell receptor beta chain. The antigen is undetermined. Germline CDR1 reads MNHEY; CDR2 reads SMNVEV (reference sequence). CDR3 length equals 15 residues. V lost 5 bases and J lost 4; bases outside the gene matches: 6. Noted treatment: approximately nine-day PBMC culture with coronavirus spike peptide pools or control peptides (ViraFEST assay). CD4+ T cells that had been cultured provided DNA sequenced with the Oncomine TCR Beta short-read assay. TCRdb ran MiXCR on the PCR reads and lists one entry per CDR3 protein. The sample lists about 18,000 distinct CDR3 sequences, around 44% seen once, with around 7.3% in the top ten. These data come from a study of vaccination and CD4 T cells after COVID-19. About the study: Researchers treated control cultures with a CEFX pool, an HIV-1 Nef pool, or no peptide.

Broader study findings: Convalescent patients had a median roughly 86% of post-vaccine SARS-CoV-2-reactive clones that were detected only after vaccination, not before it.

The sample in question was CD4+ T cells from blood, cultured in vitro, obtained after SARS-CoV-2 vaccination. This receptor was taken from a human donor who had recovered from COVID-19. V usage is TRBV27 and J usage is TRBJ1-3, with 9 bases fitting TRBD1. The CDR3 loop reads CASSGGTGRGNTIYF. The DNA for the CDR3 is TGTGCCAGCAGTGGGGGGACAGGGAGAGGAAACACCATATATTTT.